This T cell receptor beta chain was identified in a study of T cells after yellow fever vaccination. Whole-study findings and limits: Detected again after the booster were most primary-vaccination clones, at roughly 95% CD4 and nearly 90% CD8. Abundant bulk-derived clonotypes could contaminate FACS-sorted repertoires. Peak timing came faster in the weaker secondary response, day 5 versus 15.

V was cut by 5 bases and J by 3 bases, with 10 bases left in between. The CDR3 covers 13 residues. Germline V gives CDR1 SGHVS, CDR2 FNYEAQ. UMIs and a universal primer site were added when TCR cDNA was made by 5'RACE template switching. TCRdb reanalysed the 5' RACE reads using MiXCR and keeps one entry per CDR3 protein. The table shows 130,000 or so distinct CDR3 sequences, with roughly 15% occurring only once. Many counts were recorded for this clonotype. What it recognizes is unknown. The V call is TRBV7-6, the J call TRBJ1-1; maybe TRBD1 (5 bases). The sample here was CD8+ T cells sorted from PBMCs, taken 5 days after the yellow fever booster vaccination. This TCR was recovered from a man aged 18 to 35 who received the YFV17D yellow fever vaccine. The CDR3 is CASSPQGYTEAFF. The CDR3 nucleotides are TGTGCCAGCAGCCCTCAGGGATACACTGAAGCTTTCTTT.